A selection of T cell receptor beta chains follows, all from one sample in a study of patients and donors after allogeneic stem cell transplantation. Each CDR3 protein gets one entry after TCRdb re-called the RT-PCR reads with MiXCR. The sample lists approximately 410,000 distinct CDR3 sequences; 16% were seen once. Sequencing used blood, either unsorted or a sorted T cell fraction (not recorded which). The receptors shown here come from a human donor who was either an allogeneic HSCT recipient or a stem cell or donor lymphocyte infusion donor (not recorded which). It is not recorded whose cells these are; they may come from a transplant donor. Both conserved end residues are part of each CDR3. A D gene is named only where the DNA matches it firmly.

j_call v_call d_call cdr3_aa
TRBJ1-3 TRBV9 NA CASSVGLGGIGNTIYF
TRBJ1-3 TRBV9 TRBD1 CASSAGQASGNTIYF
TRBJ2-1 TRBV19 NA CASSIEYEQFF
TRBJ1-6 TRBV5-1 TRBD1 CASSLARRDRLNSPLHF
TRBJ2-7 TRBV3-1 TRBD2 CASSQGGGLATYEQYF
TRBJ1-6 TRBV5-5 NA CASSLEQSFVSPLHF
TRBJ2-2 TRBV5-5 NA CASRGGPDLTGELFF
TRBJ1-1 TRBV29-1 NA CSGTGTEAFF
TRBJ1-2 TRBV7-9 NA CASSLTLLDGYTF
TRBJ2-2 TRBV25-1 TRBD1 CASSPPGQGNGELFF
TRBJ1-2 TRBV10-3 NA CALWVAPYGYTF
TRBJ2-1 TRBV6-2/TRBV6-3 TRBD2 CASSYPAGTSGRANYNEQFF
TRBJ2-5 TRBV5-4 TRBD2 CASSSLAGGETQYF
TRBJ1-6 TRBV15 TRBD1 CATSRDDRENSPLHF
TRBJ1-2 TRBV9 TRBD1 CASSADGTVEYGYTF
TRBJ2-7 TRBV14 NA CASSQESRQHYEQYF
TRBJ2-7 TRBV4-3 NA CASSQGETVYGQYF
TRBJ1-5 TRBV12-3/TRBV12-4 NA CASSQTGRFNQPQHF
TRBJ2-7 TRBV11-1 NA CASSSDSPYEQYF
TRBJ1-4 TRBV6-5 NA CASSLPQAVTNEKLFF
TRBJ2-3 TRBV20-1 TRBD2 CSARSWQRGSTDTQYF
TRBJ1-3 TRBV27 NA CASSRYVPVSGNTIYF
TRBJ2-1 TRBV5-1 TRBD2 CASSLLSGGLDEQFF
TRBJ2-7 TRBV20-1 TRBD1 CSASYVRTGQLYEQYF
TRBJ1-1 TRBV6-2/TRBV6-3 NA CASSLRAAEEAFF
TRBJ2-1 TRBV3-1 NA CASSHGGAGYNEQFF
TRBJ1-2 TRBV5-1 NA CASSLNQGGADGYTF
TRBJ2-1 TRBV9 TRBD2 CASSLSGALSYNEQFF
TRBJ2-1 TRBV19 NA CASSHGGGFNEQFF
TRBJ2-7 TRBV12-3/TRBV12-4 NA CASSFYGTYEQYF
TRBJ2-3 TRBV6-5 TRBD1 CASSSGTGHTSTDTQYF
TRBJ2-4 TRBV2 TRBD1 CASSEARDSENIQYF
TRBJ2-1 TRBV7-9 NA CAGVQQADNEQFF
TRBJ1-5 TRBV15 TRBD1 CATRGLTGAGDQPQHF
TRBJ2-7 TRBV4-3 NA CASSQGSGIYEQYF
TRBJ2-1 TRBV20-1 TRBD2 CSAIGRGLRWEQFF
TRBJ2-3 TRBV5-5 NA CASSTSRATQYF
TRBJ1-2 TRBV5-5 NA CASSLAFEGTNYGYTF
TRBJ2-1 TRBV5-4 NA CASSFWVGGNEQFF
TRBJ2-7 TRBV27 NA CASPRHGDSYEQYF
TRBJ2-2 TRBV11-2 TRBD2 CASSSIRLRTSGGAGELFF
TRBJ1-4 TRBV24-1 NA CATSDLIGKEEKLFF
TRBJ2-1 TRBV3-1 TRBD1 CASSTQLLTGGHSRNEQFF